The clone carrying this T cell receptor (beta chain) was seen at least ten times. Antigen: not known. Trimming cost V 8 bases and J 2 bases; bases outside gene matches: 2. Germline V CDR1 and CDR2: MNHNY, SVGAGI (reference sequence). The CDR3 is 13 amino acids. This record belongs to a study of neurological immune-mediated disorders. Study-wide results and limits: Falling below healthy controls, multiple sclerosis showed the least TCR clonal expansion, while HTLV-1-associated myelopathy showed the most.

TCRdb reprocessed the 5' RACE reads with MiXCR, giving one entry per CDR3 protein. This sample has 55,000 to 75,000 distinct CDR3 sequences, with about 13% found just once. The material sequenced was PBMCs. This TCR derives from a woman aged 55-69 years with HTLV-1-associated myelopathy (HAM/TSP). The chain links TRBV6-6 to TRBJ2-3; TRBD2 matches 9 bases. CDR3 region: CASLAGHTDTQYF. The CDR3 DNA is TGTGCCAGCCTAGCGGGACACACAGATACGCAGTATTTT.